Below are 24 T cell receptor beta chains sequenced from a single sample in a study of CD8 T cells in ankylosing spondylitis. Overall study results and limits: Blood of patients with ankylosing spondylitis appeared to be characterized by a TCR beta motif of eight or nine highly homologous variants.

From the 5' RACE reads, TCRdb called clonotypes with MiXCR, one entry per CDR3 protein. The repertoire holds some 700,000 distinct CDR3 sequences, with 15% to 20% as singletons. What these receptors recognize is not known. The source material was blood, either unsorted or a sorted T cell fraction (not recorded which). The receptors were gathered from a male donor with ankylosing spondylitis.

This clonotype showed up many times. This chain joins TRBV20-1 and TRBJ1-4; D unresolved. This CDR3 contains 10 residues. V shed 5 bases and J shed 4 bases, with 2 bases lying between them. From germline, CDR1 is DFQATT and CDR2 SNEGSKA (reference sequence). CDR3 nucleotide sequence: TGCAGTGCTCGTAATGAAAAACTGTTTTTT. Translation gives CSARNEKLFF.

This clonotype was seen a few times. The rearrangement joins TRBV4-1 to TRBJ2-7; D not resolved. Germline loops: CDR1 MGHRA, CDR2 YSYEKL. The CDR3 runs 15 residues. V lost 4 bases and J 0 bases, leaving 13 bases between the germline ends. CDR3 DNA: TGCGCCAGCAGCCGTTACGGAACGGACTCCTACGAGCAGTACTTC. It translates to CASSRYGTDSYEQYF.

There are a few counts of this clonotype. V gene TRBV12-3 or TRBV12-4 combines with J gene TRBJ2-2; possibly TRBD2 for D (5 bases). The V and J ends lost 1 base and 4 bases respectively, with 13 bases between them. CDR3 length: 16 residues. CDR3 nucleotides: TGTGCCAGCAGTTTAGTTGTGGGAGTCGGCACCGGGGAGCTGTTTTTT. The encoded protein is CASSLVVGVGTGELFF.

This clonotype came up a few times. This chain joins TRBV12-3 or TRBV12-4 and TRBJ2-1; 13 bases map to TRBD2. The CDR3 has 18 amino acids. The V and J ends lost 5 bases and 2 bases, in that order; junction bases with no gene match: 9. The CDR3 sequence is CASSPRGLAGSAYNEQFF. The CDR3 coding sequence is TGTGCCAGCAGTCCCCGGGGACTAGCGGGATCCGCCTACAATGAGCAGTTCTTC.

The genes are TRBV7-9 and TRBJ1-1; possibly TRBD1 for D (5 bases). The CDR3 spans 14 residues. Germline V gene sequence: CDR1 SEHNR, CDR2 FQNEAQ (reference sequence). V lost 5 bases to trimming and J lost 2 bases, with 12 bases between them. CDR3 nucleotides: TGTGCCAGCAGCCAAACAGGACTTAACACTGAAGCTTTCTTT. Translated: CASSQTGLNTEAFF.

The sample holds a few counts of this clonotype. The CDR3 DNA follows: TGCGCCAGCAGGGGACAGAGCACCACAGATACGCAGTATTTT. It yields the protein CASRGQSTTDTQYF. The rearrangement joins TRBV5-1 to TRBJ2-3; 7 nucleotides match TRBD1. Germline V gene data show CDR1 as SGHRS and CDR2 as YFSETQ. J gave up 2 bases and V 5 bases, and 5 bases lay outside the gene matches. This CDR3 has 14 amino acids.

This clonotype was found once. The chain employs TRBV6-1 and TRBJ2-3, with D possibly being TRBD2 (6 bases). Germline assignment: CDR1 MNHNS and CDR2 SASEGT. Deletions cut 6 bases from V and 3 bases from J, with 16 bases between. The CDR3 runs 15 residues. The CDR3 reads CASSSLRGFTDTQYF. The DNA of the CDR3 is TGTGCCAGCAGCTCATTGCGGGGATTTACAGATACGCAGTATTTT.

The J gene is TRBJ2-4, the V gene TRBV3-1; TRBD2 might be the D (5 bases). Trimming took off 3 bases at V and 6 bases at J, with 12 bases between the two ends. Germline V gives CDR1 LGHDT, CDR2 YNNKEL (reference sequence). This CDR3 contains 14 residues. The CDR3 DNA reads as TGTGCCAGCAGCCAGATGACTGGGAGAAACATTCAGTACTTC. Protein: CASSQMTGRNIQYF.

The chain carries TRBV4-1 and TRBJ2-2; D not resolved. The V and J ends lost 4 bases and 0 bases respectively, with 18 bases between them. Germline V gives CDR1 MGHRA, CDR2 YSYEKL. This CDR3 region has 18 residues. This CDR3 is CASSRILGGAANTGELFF. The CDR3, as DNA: TGCGCCAGCAGCCGCATTCTGGGTGGTGCAGCGAACACCGGGGAGCTGTTTTTT.

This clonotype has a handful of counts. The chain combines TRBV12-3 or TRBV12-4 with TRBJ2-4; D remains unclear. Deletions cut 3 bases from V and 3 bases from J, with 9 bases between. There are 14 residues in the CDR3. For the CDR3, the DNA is TGTGCCAGCAGTTTGGGATCTGGCAAAAACATTCAGTACTTC. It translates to CASSLGSGKNIQYF.

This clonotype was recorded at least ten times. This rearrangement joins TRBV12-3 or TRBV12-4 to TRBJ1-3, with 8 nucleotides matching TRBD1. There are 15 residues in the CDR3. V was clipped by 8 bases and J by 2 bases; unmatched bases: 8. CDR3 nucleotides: TGTGCCAGCCGACAGGGGATTGAGGCTGGAAACACCATATATTTT. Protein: CASRQGIEAGNTIYF.

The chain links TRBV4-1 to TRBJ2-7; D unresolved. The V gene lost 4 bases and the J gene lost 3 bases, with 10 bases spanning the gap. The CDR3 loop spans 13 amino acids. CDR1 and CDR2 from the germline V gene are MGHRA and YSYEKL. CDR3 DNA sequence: TGCGCCAGCAGCCCCCTACTGGGCTACGAGCAGTACTTC. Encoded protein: CASSPLLGYEQYF.

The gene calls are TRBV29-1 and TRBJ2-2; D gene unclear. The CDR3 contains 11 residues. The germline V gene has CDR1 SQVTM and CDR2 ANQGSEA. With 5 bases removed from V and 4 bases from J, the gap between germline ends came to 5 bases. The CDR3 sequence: CSVYFTGELFF. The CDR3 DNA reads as TGCAGCGTTTACTTCACCGGGGAGCTGTTTTTT.

In DNA form, the CDR3 reads TGTGCCAGCAGGGAAGACAGGGGCACCACAGATACGCAGTATTTT. Amino acid sequence: CASREDRGTTDTQYF. This chain links TRBV28 with TRBJ2-3; 8 nucleotides align to TRBD1. CDR1 and CDR2 from the germline V gene are MDHEN and SYDVKM. Trimming removed 6 bases from V and 2 bases from J; junction bases left unmatched: 7. The CDR3 is 15 residues long.

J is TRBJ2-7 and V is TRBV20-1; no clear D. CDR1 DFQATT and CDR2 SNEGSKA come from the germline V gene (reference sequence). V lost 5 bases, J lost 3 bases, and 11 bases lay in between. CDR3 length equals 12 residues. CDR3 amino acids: CSAGKPGYEQYF. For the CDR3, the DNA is TGCAGTGCTGGAAAGCCCGGCTACGAGCAGTACTTC.

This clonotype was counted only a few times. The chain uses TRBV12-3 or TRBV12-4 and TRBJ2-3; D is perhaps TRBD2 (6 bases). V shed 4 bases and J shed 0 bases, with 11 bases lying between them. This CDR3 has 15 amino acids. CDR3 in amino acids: CASSSGDGSTDTQYF. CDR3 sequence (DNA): TGTGCCAGCAGTTCGGGGGACGGTAGCACAGATACGCAGTATTTT.

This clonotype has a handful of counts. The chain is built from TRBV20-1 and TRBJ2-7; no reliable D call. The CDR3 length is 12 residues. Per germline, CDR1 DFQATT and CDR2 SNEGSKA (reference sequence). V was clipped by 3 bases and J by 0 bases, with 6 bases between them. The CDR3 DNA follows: TGCAGTGCTAGTCCCGGCTCCTACGAGCAGTACTTC. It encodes CSASPGSYEQYF.

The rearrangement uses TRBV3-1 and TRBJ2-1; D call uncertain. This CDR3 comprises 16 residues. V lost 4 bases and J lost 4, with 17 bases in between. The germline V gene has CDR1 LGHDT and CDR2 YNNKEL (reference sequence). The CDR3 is CASSPGGLLPYNEQFF. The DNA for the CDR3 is TGTGCCAGCAGCCCTGGTGGGCTCCTCCCGTACAATGAGCAGTTCTTC.

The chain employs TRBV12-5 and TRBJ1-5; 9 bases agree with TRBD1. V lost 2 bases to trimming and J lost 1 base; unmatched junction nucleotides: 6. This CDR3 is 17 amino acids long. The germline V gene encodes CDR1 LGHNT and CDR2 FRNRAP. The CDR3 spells CASGLPPGQGSNQPQHF. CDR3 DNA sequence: TGTGCTAGTGGTTTGCCACCGGGACAGGGAAGCAATCAGCCCCAGCATTTT.

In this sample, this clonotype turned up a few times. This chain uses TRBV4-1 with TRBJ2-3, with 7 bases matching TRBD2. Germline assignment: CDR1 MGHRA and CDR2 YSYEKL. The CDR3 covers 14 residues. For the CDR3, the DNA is TGCGCAAGCCGGTATTTGGGGGAGGGGGATACGCAGTATTTT. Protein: CASRYLGEGDTQYF.

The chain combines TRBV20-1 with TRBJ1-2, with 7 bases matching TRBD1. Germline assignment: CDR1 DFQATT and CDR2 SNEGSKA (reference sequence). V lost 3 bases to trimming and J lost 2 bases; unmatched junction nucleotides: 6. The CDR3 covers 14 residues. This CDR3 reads CSARKGQLNYGYTF. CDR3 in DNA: TGCAGTGCTAGGAAGGGACAGTTGAACTATGGCTACACCTTC.

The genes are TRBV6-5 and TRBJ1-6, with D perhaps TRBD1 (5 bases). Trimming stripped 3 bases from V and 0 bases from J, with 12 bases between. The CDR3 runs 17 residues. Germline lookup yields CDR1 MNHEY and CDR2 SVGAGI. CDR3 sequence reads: CASSYKDMSSYNSPLHF. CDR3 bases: TGTGCCAGCAGTTATAAGGACATGAGCTCCTATAATTCACCCCTCCACTTT.

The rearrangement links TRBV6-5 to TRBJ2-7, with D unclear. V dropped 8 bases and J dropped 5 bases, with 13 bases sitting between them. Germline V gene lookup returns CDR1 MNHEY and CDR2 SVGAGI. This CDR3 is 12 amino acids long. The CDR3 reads CASGSGVHEQYF. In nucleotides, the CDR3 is TGTGCCAGCGGTTCTGGGGTCCACGAGCAGTACTTC.

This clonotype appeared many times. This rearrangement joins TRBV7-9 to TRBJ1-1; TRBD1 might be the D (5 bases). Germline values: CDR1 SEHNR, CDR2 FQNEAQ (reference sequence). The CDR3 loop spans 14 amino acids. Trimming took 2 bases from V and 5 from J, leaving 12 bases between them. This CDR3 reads CASSLSGTGTEAFF. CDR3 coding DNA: TGTGCCAGCAGCTTAAGCGGGACGGGAACTGAAGCTTTCTTT.